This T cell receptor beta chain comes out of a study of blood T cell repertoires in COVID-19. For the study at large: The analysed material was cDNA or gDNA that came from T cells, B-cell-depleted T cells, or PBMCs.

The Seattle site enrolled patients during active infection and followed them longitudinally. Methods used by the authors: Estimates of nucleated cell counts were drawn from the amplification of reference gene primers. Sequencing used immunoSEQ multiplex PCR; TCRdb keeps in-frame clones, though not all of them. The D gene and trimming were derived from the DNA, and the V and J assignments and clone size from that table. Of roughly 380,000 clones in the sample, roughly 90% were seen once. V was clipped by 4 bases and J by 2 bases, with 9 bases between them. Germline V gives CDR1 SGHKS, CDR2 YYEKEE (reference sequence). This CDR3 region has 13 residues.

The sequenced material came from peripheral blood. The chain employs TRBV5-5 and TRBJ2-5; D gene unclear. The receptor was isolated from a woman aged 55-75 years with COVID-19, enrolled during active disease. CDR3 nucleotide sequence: TGTGCCAGCAGCCGAACCCTACAAGAGACCCAGTACTTC. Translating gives CASSRTLQETQYF.